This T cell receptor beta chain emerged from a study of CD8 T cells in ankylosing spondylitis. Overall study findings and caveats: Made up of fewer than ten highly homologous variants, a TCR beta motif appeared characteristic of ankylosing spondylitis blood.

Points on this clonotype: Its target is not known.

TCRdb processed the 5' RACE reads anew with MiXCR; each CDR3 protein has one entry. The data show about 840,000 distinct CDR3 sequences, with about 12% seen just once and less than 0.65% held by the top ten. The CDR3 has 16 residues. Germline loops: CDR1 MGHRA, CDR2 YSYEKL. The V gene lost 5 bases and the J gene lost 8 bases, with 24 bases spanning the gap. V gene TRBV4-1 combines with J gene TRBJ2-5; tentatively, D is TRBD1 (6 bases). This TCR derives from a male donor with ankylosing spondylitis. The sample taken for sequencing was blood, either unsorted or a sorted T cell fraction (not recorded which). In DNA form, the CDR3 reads TGCGCCAGCAGCTACCGGATGATCCGGGACAATTTAACCCAGTACTTC. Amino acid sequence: CASSYRMIRDNLTQYF.